Listed here is a single T cell receptor beta chain. Its antigen is not identified. Sampling times: baseline, cycle 4 day 1, cycle 7 day 1. This entry is derived from a study of OX40 agonist ivuxolimab in advanced cancers. Study-level results: Expanded clones tended on average to be more numerous among CD8+ T cells than CD4+.

Clones were read by immunoSEQ multiplex PCR, and TCRdb kept only the in-frame ones, dropping some. The sample holds 75,000 to 90,000 clones; 91% are singletons and the top ten take 8.4%. This CDR3 comprises 18 residues. V gave up 0 bases and J gave up 1 base; unmatched junction bases: 6. The germline V gene has CDR1 SGHKS and CDR2 YYEKEE (reference sequence). The J gene is TRBJ2-7, the V gene TRBV5-5; 14 bases are shared with TRBD2. The sequence derives from an adult with an advanced solid tumor such as melanoma, head and neck, liver or kidney cancer. The sample consisted of CD4+ or CD8+ T cells sorted from blood, taken in a trial of the OX40 agonist ivuxolimab. As DNA, the CDR3 is TGTGCCAGCAGCTTGGGACTAGCGGGAGGGCCCAGGTCCTACGAGCAGTACGTC. It translates to CASSLGLAGGPRSYEQYV.